These 6 T cell receptor beta chains share one sample of origin, sequenced in a study of T-cell memory formation after mild COVID-19. TCRdb redid the calling of the 5' RACE reads with MiXCR, one entry per CDR3 protein. The table records 90,000 to 120,000 distinct CDR3 sequences, approximately 15% of them present only once. Sequencing input: PBMCs or a T cell subset sorted from them (not recorded which). The receptor set was obtained from a man between 18 and 29 years old who had mild COVID-19 (a few samples of this study predate the infection). Cell type and time point are not known.

The V and J genes are TRBV4-1 and TRBJ2-5; the match to TRBD1 covers 7 bases. Germline-derived CDR1 and CDR2 are MGHRA and YSYEKL. The CDR3 runs to 15 residues. Trimming at V came to 4 bases and at J to 4 bases, leaving 9 bases not matched to a gene. Written as DNA, the CDR3 is TGCGCCAGCAGCCCACCCGTAGGGGGCGGAGAGACCCAGTACTTC. It codes for CASSPPVGGGETQYF.

The V and J genes are TRBV29-1 and TRBJ2-1, with 10 positions matching TRBD1. This CDR3 has 14 amino acids. Germline CDR1 and CDR2: SQVTM and ANQGSEA. J gave up 6 bases and V 7 bases, and 9 bases lay outside the gene matches. CDR3 loop: CSAAGTGAINEQFF. CDR3 DNA: TGCAGCGCTGCCGGGACAGGGGCGATCAATGAGCAGTTCTTC.

V gene TRBV6-2 or TRBV6-3 combines with J gene TRBJ2-7, with 10 nucleotides matching TRBD2. Germline V gives CDR1 MNHEY, CDR2 SVGEGT. Trimming cost V 2 bases and J 0 bases; bases outside gene matches: 4. This CDR3 is built from 16 residues. As DNA, the CDR3 is TGTGCCAGCAGTTACGGTCTAGCGGGGGACTCCTACGAGCAGTACTTC. Its protein is CASSYGLAGDSYEQYF.

At least ten counts were recorded for this clonotype. The J gene is TRBJ1-2, the V gene TRBV4-1; D not resolved. V was clipped by 1 base and J by 5 bases, with 11 bases between them. The CDR3 length is 14 residues. In germline, CDR1 is MGHRA, CDR2 YSYEKL. The CDR3 loop reads CASSQVVTQYGYTF. The CDR3 nucleotides read TGCGCCAGCAGCCAAGTAGTAACCCAATATGGCTACACCTTC.

The chain has TRBV4-3 and TRBJ2-5, with 8 bases fitting TRBD1. The junction had 5 bases not matched to a gene; V was cut back by 0 bases and J by 5 bases. Germline V lookup: CDR1 LGHNA, CDR2 YSLEER. There are 15 residues in the CDR3. Here the CDR3 DNA reads TGCGCCAGCAGCCAAGACAGGGGGCCTTGGGAGACCCAGTACTTC. The encoded protein is CASSQDRGPWETQYF.

The V and J genes are TRBV4-1 and TRBJ1-2; D is undetermined. The germline CDR1 and CDR2 sequences are MGHRA and YSYEKL. V shed 1 base and J shed 6 bases, with 18 bases lying between them. The CDR3 is 16 residues long. The CDR3 nucleotides read TGCGCCAGCAGCCAAGCCCTCTCGGAGAGGCCCGATGGCTACACCTTC. Residues: CASSQALSERPDGYTF.